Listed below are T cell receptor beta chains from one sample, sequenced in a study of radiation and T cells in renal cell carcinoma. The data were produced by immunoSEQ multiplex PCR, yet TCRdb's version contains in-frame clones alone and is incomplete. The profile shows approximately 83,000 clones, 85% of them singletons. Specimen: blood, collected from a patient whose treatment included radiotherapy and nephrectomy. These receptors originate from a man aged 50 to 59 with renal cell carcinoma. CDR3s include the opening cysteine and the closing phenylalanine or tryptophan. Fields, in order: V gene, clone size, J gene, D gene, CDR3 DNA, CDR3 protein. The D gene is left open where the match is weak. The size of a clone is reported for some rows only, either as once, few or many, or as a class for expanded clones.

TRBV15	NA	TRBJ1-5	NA	TGTGCCACCAGCAGAGGCGGGGTTAGCAATCAGCCCCAGCATTTT	CATSRGGVSNQPQHF
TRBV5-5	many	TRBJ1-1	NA	TGTGCCAGCAGACCGTCGGGGGGGACCCTAACTGAAGCTTTCTTT	CASRPSGGTLTEAFF
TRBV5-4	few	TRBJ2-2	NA	TGTGCCAGCAGCTTGATTTTGACCGGGGAGCTGTTTTTT	CASSLILTGELFF
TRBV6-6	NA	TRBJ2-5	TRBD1	TGTGCCAGCAGTTCGGGACAGGCTATCAGGGAGACCCAGTACTTC	CASSSGQAIRETQYF
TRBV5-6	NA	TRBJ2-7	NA	TGTGCCAGCAGCTCTTCCTACGAGCAGTACTTC	CASSSSYEQYF
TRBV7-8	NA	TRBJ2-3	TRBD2	TGTGCCAGCACCCTAGCGGGGCCCCGAGAAGATACGCAGTATTTT	CASTLAGPREDTQYF
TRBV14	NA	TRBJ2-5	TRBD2	TGTGCCAGCAGCCAAGATCTAGCGGGGGGTGCCCAAGAGACCCAGTACTTC	CASSQDLAGGAQETQYF
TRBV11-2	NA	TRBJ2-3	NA	TGTGCCAGCAGCTTAGATTTACTTCGCACAGATACGCAGTATTTT	CASSLDLLRTDTQYF
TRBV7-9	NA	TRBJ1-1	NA	TGTGCCAGCAGCAGAATGAACACTGAAGCTTTCTTT	CASSRMNTEAFF
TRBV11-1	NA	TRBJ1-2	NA	TGTGCCAGCAGCTTCCGGGCGGGGGAGGATGGCTACACCTTC	CASSFRAGEDGYTF
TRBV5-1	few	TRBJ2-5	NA	TGCGCCAGCAGTGGACAGCAAGAGACCCAGTACTTC	CASSGQQETQYF
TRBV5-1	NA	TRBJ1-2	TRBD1	TGCGCCAGCAGCCCGGACAGGGTTTACGGTCGCTACACCTTC	CASSPDRVYGRYTF
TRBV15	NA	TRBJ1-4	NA	TGTGCCACCAGCAGACAGACAGCCTTTAATGAAAAACTGTTTTTT	CATSRQTAFNEKLFF
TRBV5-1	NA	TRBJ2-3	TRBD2	TGCGCCAGCAGCTTGGTGGGCGGGGGGATCACAGATACGCAGTATTTT	CASSLVGGGITDTQYF
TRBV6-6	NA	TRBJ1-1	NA	TGTGCCACGACAAACCAGAACACTGAAGCTTTCTTT	CATTNQNTEAFF
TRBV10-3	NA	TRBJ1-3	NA	TGTGCCATTGGGACGGTATCTGGAAACACCATATATTTT	CAIGTVSGNTIYF
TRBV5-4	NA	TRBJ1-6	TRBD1	TGTGCCAGCAGCTTGGGGCAGGGGGCCTATAATTCACCCCTCCACTTT	CASSLGQGAYNSPLHF
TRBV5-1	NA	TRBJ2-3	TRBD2	TGCGCCAGCAGCTTAGGACTAGCGGGTGCGGCAGATACGCAGTATTTT	CASSLGLAGAADTQYF
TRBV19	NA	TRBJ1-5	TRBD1	TGTGCCAGTAGTACCGGGACAGGCAATCAGCCCCAGCATTTT	CASSTGTGNQPQHF
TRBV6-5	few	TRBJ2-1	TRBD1	TGTGCCACCAGGCCCGGGACAGGGTACAATGAGCAGTTCTTC	CATRPGTGYNEQFF
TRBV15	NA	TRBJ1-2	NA	TGTGCCACCAGCAGAGCGGATTTAAGGAGTGGCTACACCTTC	CATSRADLRSGYTF
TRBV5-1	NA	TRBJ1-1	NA	TGCGCCAGCAGCTTGGTCTCAGGGTTACGTGCTTTCTTT	CASSLVSGLRAFF
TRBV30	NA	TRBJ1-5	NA	TGTGCCTGGCGGATTCAAGGGTCCACTAATCAGCCCCAGCATTTT	CAWRIQGSTNQPQHF
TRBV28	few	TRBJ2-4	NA	TGTGCCAGCAGTTCGTTCCTGGAGGAGGCCAAAAACATTCAGTACTTC	CASSSFLEEAKNIQYF
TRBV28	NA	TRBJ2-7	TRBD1	TGTGCCAGCAGTCAGCGGGACAGGGCCTACGAGCAGTACTTC	CASSQRDRAYEQYF